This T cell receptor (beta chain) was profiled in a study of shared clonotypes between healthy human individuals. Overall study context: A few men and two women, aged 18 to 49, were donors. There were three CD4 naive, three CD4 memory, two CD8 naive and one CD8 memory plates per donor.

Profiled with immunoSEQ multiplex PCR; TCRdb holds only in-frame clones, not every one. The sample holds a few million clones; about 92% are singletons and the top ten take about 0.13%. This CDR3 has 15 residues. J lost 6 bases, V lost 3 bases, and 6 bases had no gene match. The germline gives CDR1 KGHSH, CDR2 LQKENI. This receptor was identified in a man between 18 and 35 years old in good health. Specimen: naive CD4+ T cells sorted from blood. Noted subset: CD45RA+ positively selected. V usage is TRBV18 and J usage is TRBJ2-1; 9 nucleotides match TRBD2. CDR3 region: CASSPQREVFNEQFF. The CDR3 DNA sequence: TGTGCCAGCTCACCCCAGCGGGAGGTCTTCAATGAGCAGTTCTTC.